The 15 T cell receptor beta chains given below trace back to one sample, sequenced in a study of cytomegalovirus exposure and HLA in healthy donors. A multiplex PCR was run with 60 Vbeta primers and 13 Jbeta primers. Data came from immunoSEQ multiplex PCR; TCRdb stores just in-frame clones and leaves some out. Among approximately 150,000 clones listed, approximately 80% were seen once. The specimen was PBMCs. These receptors all come from a man in his forties or fifties in good health and CMV-seropositive.

The chain uses TRBV7-9 and TRBJ2-1; tentative D call: TRBD1 (5 bases). Deletions cut 5 bases from V and 0 bases from J, with 17 bases between. In germline, CDR1 is SEHNR, CDR2 FQNEAQ (reference sequence). CDR3 size: 17 residues. CDR3 in amino acids: CASSTYAGHSSYNEQFF. Here the CDR3 DNA reads TGTGCCAGCAGCACCTACGCCGGACACAGCTCCTACAATGAGCAGTTCTTC.

The genes are TRBV28 and TRBJ1-3; TRBD1 matches at 7 bases. V shed 3 bases and J 4 bases; nucleotides not matched to a gene: 6. Germline CDR1 and CDR2: MDHEN and SYDVKM. The CDR3 sequence is 15 residues long. CDR3 amino acids: CASSFRQGDGNTIYF. Here the CDR3 DNA reads TGTGCCAGCAGTTTTAGGCAGGGGGACGGAAACACCATATATTTT.

The CDR3 DNA follows: TGTGCCAGCAGCGTAGGGGGAGACAACACTGAAGCTTTCTTT. It codes for CASSVGGDNTEAFF. This chain links TRBV9 with TRBJ1-1; no definite D call. The CDR3 consists of 14 residues. V lost 0 bases and J lost 2, with 8 bases in between. Germline assignment: CDR1 SGDLS and CDR2 YYNGEE.

This clone occurred many times. This chain connects TRBV5-6 to TRBJ2-7, with a tentative D call TRBD2 (5 bases). V was cut by 1 base and J by 3 bases, with 8 bases left in between. CDR1 and CDR2 from the germline V gene are SGHDT and YYEEEE. CDR3 length equals 13 residues. CDR3 loop: CASSLYGGYEQYF. The CDR3, as DNA: TGTGCCAGCAGCTTGTACGGAGGCTACGAGCAGTACTTC.

This sequence joins TRBV11-2 and TRBJ2-3; 8 bases line up with TRBD1. CDR1 is SGHAT and CDR2 is FQNNGV in the germline V gene. CDR3 size: 11 residues. With 0 bases clipped from V and 13 bases from J, the junction kept 0 bases outside the gene matches. CDR3 coding DNA: TGTGCCAGCAGCTTAGAGGACAGGGAGTATTTT. This sequence encodes CASSLEDREYF.

The rearrangement links TRBV9 to TRBJ1-1, with D possibly matching TRBD1 (6 bases). V lost 2 bases, J lost 2 bases, and 13 bases lay in between. In germline, CDR1 is SGDLS, CDR2 YYNGEE. The CDR3 runs to 15 residues. CDR3 sequence (DNA): TGTGCCAGCAGCGTTGGGGGGGCGCTTAACACTGAAGCTTTCTTT. Amino acid sequence: CASSVGGALNTEAFF.

The rearrangement links TRBV19 to TRBJ1-5, with D possibly matching TRBD1 (5 bases). The CDR3 spans 12 residues. V was shortened by 7 bases and J by 8 bases, with 12 bases between the two germline ends. In germline, CDR1 is LNHDA, CDR2 SQIVND (reference sequence). CDR3 amino acids: CASTYRGEPQHF. As DNA, the CDR3 is TGTGCCAGTACCTATCGGGGGGAGCCCCAGCATTTT.

The chain combines TRBV9 with TRBJ2-3, with a weak D call TRBD2 (6 bases). CDR3 length: 17 residues. Trimming removed 4 bases from V and 6 bases from J, with 24 bases in between. The germline CDR1 and CDR2 sequences are SGDLS and YYNGEE. The CDR3 DNA follows: TGTGCCAGCAGCCCCCCCCGGGCTAGCGCCCGGAGGGATACGCAGTATTTT. It yields the protein CASSPPRASARRDTQYF.

The chain employs TRBV29-1 and TRBJ2-4, with D possibly matching TRBD2 (5 bases). V shed 7 bases and J shed 0 bases, with 13 bases lying between them. The CDR3 is 14 residues long. Germline loops: CDR1 SQVTM, CDR2 ANQGSEA. DNA for the CDR3: TGCAGCGCCCGGGGTAGGCTAGCCAAAAACATTCAGTACTTC. This gives the protein CSARGRLAKNIQYF.

This clone was counted a few times. V usage is TRBV7-3 and J usage is TRBJ2-1; 14 positions agree with TRBD2. The CDR3 is made up of 17 amino acids. V lost 0 bases, J lost 10 bases, and 8 bases stayed unmatched. Germline V gene data show CDR1 as SGHTA and CDR2 as FQGTGA. In nucleotides, the CDR3 is TGTGCCAGCAGCTTAACGGGGACTAGCGGGAGTTTAGGAGAGCAGTTCTTC. Amino acids: CASSLTGTSGSLGEQFF.

The chain combines TRBV7-3 with TRBJ1-2; possibly TRBD1 for D (6 bases). Germline V gene lookup returns CDR1 SGHTA and CDR2 FQGTGA. The CDR3 sequence is 13 residues long. V was pared by 8 bases and J by 1 base, with 11 bases between. The CDR3, as DNA: TGTGCCAGCTCAGGGGACGATAACTATGGCTACACCTTC. Amino acid sequence: CASSGDDNYGYTF. The full variable domain, its missing parts supplied by reference TRBV7-3 and TRBJ1-2, is GAGVSQTPSNKVTEKGKYVELRCDPISGHTALYWYRQSLGQGPEFLIYFQGTGAADDSGLPNDRFFAVRPEGSVSTLKIQRTERGDSAVYLCASSGDDNYGYTFGSGTRLTVV.

V usage is TRBV29-1 and J usage is TRBJ2-1, with a tentative D call TRBD2 (7 bases). The CDR3 consists of 15 residues. V was shortened by 7 bases and J by 7 bases, with 23 bases between the two germline ends. Per the germline V gene, CDR1 is SQVTM and CDR2 is ANQGSEA. CDR3 nucleotides: TGCAGCGCACGGCGGTGGGGGGGCCTCCCAAATGAGCAGTTCTTC. Encoded protein: CSARRWGGLPNEQFF.

The CDR3 DNA reads as TGTGCCAGCAGTCCTCTTTTGGAACAGCATGGCTACACCTTC. Protein sequence: CASSPLLEQHGYTF. V gene TRBV27 combines with J gene TRBJ1-2; D remains unclear. This CDR3 is built from 14 residues. Germline V gene lookup returns CDR1 MNHEY and CDR2 SMNVEV (reference sequence). Deletions cut 5 bases from V and 6 bases from J, with 16 bases between.

Turning to this clone: The same CDR3 arises from other DNA sequences in this sample as well. The chain combines TRBV7-2 with TRBJ1-5; D is undetermined. Trimming cost V 6 bases and J 6 bases, with 12 bases left between them. CDR1 is SGHTA, CDR2 FQGNSA, per germline. The CDR3 is 13 residues long. Here the CDR3 DNA reads TGTGCCAGCAGTGTAGTGTGGAGTCAGCCCCAGCATTTT. Translated: CASSVVWSQPQHF.

The chain joins TRBV30 to TRBJ1-1, with 8 bases aligning to TRBD1. In germline, CDR1 is GTSNPN, CDR2 SVGIG (reference sequence). The CDR3 spans 13 residues. V was clipped by 5 bases and J by 10 bases; unmatched bases: 12. The chain's CDR3 is CAWGGVDRGRAFF. CDR3 bases: TGTGCCTGGGGGGGGGTAGACAGGGGTAGAGCTTTCTTT.